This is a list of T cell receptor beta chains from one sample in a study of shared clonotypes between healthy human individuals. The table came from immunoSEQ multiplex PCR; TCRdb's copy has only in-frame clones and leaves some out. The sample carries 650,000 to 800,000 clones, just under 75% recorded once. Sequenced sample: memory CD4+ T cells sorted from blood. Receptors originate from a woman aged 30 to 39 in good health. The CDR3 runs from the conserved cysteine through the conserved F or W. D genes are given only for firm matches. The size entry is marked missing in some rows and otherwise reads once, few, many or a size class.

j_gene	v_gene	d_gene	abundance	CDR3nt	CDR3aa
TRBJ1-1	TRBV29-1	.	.	TGCAGCGCCTACAGGCCGGAGAGCACTGAAGCTTTCTTT	CSAYRPESTEAFF
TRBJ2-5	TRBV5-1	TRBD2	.	TGCGCCAGCAGCGAAAGTAGCGGGAACTCGGAGACCCAGTACTTC	CASSESSGNSETQYF
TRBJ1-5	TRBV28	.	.	TGTGCCAGCAGATGGGACGGCAATCAGCCCCAGCATTTT	CASRWDGNQPQHF
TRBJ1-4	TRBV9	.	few	TGTGCCAGCAGCAGAGGCCAGGGAGGTTTCGGAGAAAAACTGTTTTTT	CASSRGQGGFGEKLFF
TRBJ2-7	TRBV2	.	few	TGTGCCAGCAGCGGGGGACGTCGGGGGTACGAGCAGTACTTC	CASSGGRRGYEQYF
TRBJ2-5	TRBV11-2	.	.	TGTGCCAGCAGCCTCGGGACAACGCAAGAGACCCAGTACTTC	CASSLGTTQETQYF
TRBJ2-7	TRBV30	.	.	TGTGCCTGGAGCCGGGGACTTACCGGCGAGCAGTACTTC	CAWSRGLTGEQYF
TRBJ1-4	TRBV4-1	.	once	TGCGCCAGCAGCCAAGGTACCAGGGCAGCCTTTAATGAAAAACTGTTTTTT	CASSQGTRAAFNEKLFF
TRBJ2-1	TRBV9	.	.	TGTGCCAGCAGCGTTCTAGCGTCGTCCTACAATGAGCAGTTCTTC	CASSVLASSYNEQFF
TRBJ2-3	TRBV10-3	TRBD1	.	TGTGCCATCAGTGAGTCAGACAGGGGGGATACGCAGTATTTT	CAISESDRGDTQYF
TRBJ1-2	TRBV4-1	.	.	TGCGCCAGCAGCCAAGGACGTAACGGGGCAGGGTTCGACTATGGCTACACCTTC	CASSQGRNGAGFDYGYTF
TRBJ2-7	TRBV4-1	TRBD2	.	TGCGCCAGCAGCCAACTACCCTTAGGGCGGGAGGTCCTTCAAGAGCAGTACTTC	CASSQLPLGREVLQEQYF
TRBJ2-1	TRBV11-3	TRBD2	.	TGTGCCAGCAGCTCCATAGCGGGAAGCTCCTACAATGAGCAGTTCTTC	CASSSIAGSSYNEQFF
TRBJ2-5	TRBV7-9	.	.	TGTGCCAGCAGCCCCGGGCCGGGGGCGCCGGGGCAAGAGACCCAGTACTTC	CASSPGPGAPGQETQYF
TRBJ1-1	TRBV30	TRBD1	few	TGTGCCTGGAGAGGACAGGAGTACACTGAAGCTTTCTTT	CAWRGQEYTEAFF
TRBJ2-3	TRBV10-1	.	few	TGCGCCAGCAGTGAGAGGTTAGAGGGCACAGATACGCAGTATTTT	CASSERLEGTDTQYF
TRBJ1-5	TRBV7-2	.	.	TGTGCCAGCAGCTTACACAAATTGAGGGATCAGCCCCAGCATTTT	CASSLHKLRDQPQHF
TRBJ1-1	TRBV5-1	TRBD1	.	TGCGCCAGCAGCTTTGCAGGGGGCGCAGTGACTGAAGCTTTCTTT	CASSFAGGAVTEAFF
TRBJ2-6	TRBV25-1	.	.	TGTGCCAGCAGTGAGACAGGATCTGGGGCCAACGTCCTGACTTTC	CASSETGSGANVLTF
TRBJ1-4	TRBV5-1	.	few	TGCGCCAGCAGCTTGGCAATCAAAGGGGGTAGTGAAAAACTGTTTTTT	CASSLAIKGGSEKLFF
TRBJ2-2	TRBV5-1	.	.	TGCGCCAGCAAATCCTTTTCGGGAGTGAACACCGGGGAGCTGTTTTTT	CASKSFSGVNTGELFF
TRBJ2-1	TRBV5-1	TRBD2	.	TGCGCCAGCGGGACTACCTCCTACAATGAGCAGTTCTTC	CASGTTSYNEQFF
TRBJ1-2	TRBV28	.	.	TGTGCCAGCAGCAGACAGGAGCATAACTATGGCTACACCTTC	CASSRQEHNYGYTF
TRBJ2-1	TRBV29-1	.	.	TGCAGCTTGAGCGTCTACAATGAGCAGTTCTTC	CSLSVYNEQFF
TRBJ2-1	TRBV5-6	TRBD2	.	TGTGCCAGCAGCGATCTAGCGGGAGGGGGTTCCTACAATGAGCAGTTCTTC	CASSDLAGGGSYNEQFF
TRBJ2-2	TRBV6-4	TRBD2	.	TGTGCCAGCAGACTGACTAGCGCAAGTGCCGGGGAGCTGTTTTTT	CASRLTSASAGELFF
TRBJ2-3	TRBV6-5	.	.	TGTGCCAGCAGTTACTCTACAGGTGGGGCAGATACGCAGTATTTT	CASSYSTGGADTQYF
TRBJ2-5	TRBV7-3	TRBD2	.	TGTGCCAGCAGCCTAATAGCGGGAGACGGGGAGACCCAGTACTTC	CASSLIAGDGETQYF
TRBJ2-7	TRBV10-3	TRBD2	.	TGTGCCATCAGTGCATCCGGGACTAGCGGATACTACGAGCAGTACTTC	CAISASGTSGYYEQYF